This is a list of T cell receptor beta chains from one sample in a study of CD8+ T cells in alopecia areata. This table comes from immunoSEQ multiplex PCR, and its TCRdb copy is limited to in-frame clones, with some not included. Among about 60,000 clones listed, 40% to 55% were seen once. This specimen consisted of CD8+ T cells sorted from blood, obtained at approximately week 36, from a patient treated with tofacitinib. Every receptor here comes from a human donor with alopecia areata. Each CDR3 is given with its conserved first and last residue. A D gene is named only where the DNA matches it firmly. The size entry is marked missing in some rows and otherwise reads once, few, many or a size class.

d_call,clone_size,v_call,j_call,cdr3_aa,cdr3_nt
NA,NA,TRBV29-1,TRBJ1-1,CSVAWGENTEAFF,TGCAGCGTTGCTTGGGGTGAGAACACTGAAGCTTTCTTT
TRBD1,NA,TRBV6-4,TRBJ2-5,CASSETGAEETQYF,TGTGCCAGCAGTGAGACAGGGGCCGAAGAGACCCAGTACTTC
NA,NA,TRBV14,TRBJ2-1,CASSQASWGDEQFF,TGTGCCAGCAGCCAAGCGTCTTGGGGGGATGAGCAGTTCTTC
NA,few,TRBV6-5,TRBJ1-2,CASGQLRNYGYTF,TGTGCCAGCGGACAGCTACGTAACTATGGCTACACCTTC
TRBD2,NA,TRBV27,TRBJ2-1,CASSLSGRVNEQFF,TGTGCCAGCAGTCTAAGCGGGAGGGTGAATGAGCAGTTCTTC
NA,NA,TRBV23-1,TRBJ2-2,CASSPGGAGELFF,TGCGCCAGCAGTCCAGGGGGGGCCGGGGAGCTGTTTTTT
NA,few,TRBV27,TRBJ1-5,CASSLFPGNQPQHF,TGTGCCAGCAGTTTATTTCCAGGCAATCAGCCCCAGCATTTT
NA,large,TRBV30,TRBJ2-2,CAWSPTGADTGELFF,TGTGCCTGGAGTCCCACCGGGGCGGACACCGGGGAGCTGTTTTTT
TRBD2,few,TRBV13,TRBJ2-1,CASSLGPSGMENEQFF,TGTGCCAGCAGCTTAGGCCCTAGCGGGATGGAGAATGAGCAGTTCTTC
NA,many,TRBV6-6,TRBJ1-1,CASSYSTVNTEAFF,TGTGCCAGCAGTTACTCGACGGTGAACACTGAAGCTTTCTTT
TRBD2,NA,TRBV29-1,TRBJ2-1,CSVEDGLAAYNEQFF,TGCAGCGTTGAAGATGGGCTAGCGGCCTACAATGAGCAGTTCTTC
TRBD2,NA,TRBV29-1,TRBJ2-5,CSVVYVGGEETQYF,TGCAGCGTTGTTTATGTCGGGGGGGAAGAGACCCAGTACTTC
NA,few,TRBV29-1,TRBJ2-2,CSVVGAGELFF,TGCAGCGTGGTTGGGGCCGGGGAGCTGTTTTTT
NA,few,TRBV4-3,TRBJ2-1,CASSHSAGGDEQFF,TGCGCCAGCAGCCATAGTGCAGGGGGGGATGAGCAGTTCTTC
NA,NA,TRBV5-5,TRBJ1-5,CASSPGYGQPQHF,TGTGCCAGCAGCCCTGGCTACGGGCAGCCCCAGCATTTT
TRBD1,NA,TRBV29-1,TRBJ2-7,CSETGVGYEQYF,TGCAGCGAGACAGGGGTAGGATACGAGCAGTACTTC
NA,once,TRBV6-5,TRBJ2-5,CASSYRDWEETQYF,TGTGCCAGCAGTTACCGGGACTGGGAAGAGACCCAGTACTTC
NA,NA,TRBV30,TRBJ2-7,CAWTQIGASYEQYF,TGTGCCTGGACCCAAATTGGGGCCTCCTACGAGCAGTACTTC
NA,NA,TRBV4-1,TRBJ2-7,CASSSLHRGSSYEQYF,TGCGCCAGCAGCAGTCTCCATCGCGGCAGCTCCTACGAGCAGTACTTC
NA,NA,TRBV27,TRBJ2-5,CASSSRGLQETQYF,TGTGCCAGCTCGAGTAGGGGATTACAAGAGACCCAGTACTTC
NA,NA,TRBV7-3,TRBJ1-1,CASSFYAATEAFF,TGTGCCAGCAGCTTCTATGCGGCCACTGAAGCTTTCTTT
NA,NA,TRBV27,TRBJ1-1,CASSSSPWGEGAFF,TGTGCCAGCAGTTCATCCCCTTGGGGAGAGGGGGCTTTCTTT
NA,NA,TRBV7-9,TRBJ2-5,CASTDGKVRETQYF,TGTGCCAGCACCGACGGCAAGGTTCGAGAGACCCAGTACTTC
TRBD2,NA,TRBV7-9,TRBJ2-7,CASTLGEGRPYEQYF,TGTGCCAGCACCCTCGGGGAGGGACGACCCTACGAGCAGTACTTC
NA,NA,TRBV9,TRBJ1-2,CASSLGAYGYTF,TGTGCCAGCAGTTTAGGGGCCTATGGCTACACCTTC
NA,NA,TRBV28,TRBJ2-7,CASSLGSGPSYEQYF,TGTGCCAGCAGTTTAGGGAGCGGCCCCTCCTACGAGCAGTACTTC
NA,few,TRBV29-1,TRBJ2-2,CSVIGTGELFF,TGCAGCGTGATTGGGACCGGGGAGCTGTTTTTT
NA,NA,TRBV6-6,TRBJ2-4,CASFEEWGNIQYF,TGTGCCAGCTTTGAGGAATGGGGAAACATTCAGTACTTC
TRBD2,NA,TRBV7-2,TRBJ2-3,CASSLLAAGYTDTQYF,TGTGCCAGCAGCCTCCTCGCAGCGGGATACACAGATACGCAGTATTTT
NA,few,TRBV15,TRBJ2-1,CATSRVGEGNEQFF,TGTGCCACCAGCAGAGTGGGGGAAGGCAATGAGCAGTTCTTC
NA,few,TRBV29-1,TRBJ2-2,CSVEPPDRPNTGELFF,TGCAGCGTTGAACCCCCGGACAGACCGAACACCGGGGAGCTGTTTTTT
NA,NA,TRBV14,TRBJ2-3,CASSPLRRNTDTQYF,TGTGCCAGCAGCCCGCTTCGACGGAACACAGATACGCAGTATTTT
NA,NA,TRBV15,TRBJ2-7,CATSRPEEDEQYF,TGTGCCACCAGCAGGCCGGAAGAGGACGAGCAGTACTTC
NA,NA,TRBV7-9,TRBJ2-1,CASSLFRDGSYNEQFF,TGTGCCAGCAGCCTATTCCGGGACGGAAGCTACAATGAGCAGTTCTTC
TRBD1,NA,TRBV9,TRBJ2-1,CASSVSPLQGSSYNEQFF,TGTGCCAGCAGCGTGAGCCCGTTACAGGGGAGCTCCTACAATGAGCAGTTCTTC
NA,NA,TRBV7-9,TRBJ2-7,CASSYRTSYEQYF,TGTGCCAGCAGTTACCGGACATCCTACGAGCAGTACTTC
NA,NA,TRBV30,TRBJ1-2,CAWSSSSGTNDGYTF,TGTGCCTGGAGTAGCTCCTCCGGGACAAATGATGGCTACACCTTC
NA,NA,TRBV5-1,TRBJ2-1,CASSLAGASSYNEQFF,TGCGCCAGCAGCTTGGCTGGTGCCAGCTCCTACAATGAGCAGTTCTTC
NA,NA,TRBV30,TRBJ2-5,CAWSVGYGNQETQYF,TGTGCCTGGAGTGTCGGGTATGGGAATCAAGAGACCCAGTACTTC
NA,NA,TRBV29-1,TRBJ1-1,CSVPLNTEAFF,TGCAGCGTACCGTTGAACACTGAAGCTTTCTTT